The source of this T cell receptor beta chain is a study of beta chain features in type 1 diabetes. Isolated RNA was reverse transcribed in full, so expressed TCRB transcripts were sequenced. Profiled with immunoSEQ multiplex PCR; TCRdb holds only in-frame clones, not every one. The table shows some 900,000 clones, with roughly a sixth occurring only once. This clone was counted between two and nine times. Trimming shortened V by 1 base and J by 3 bases, and 12 bases separated the two germline ends. There are 15 residues in the CDR3. CDR1 is SGHTA, CDR2 FQGNSA, per germline. V usage is TRBV7-2 and J usage is TRBJ1-1; no reliable D call. This TCR was recovered from a woman aged 18-35 years in good health. Input material: naive CD4+ T cells from blood. The CDR3 sequence: CASSLVSRGYTEAFF. CDR3 sequence (DNA): TGTGCCAGCAGCTTAGTATCTCGCGGGTACACTGAAGCTTTCTTT.